A selection of T cell receptor beta chains follows, all from one sample in a study of PD-L1 blockade in urothelial cancer. Libraries were prepared by immunoSEQ multiplex PCR; TCRdb keeps only in-frame clonotypes and omits some of them. The sample consists of more than 75,000 clones, around nine tenths of them appearing once. The source was PBMCs, collected around atezolizumab (anti-PD-L1) treatment. These receptors originate from a man aged 55 to 70 with urothelial cancer. Both conserved end residues are part of each CDR3. The D gene is left open where the match is weak. Clone size is given for some rows only: seen once, a few or many times, or a class if the clone is expanded.

>TRBV18|.|.|TRBJ2-2
CASSPWRGNTGELFF
TGTGCCAGCTCACCTTGGCGGGGGAACACCGGGGAGCTGTTTTTT
>TRBV6-5|.|TRBD2|TRBJ2-7
CASSPHRLWEGEQYF
TGTGCCAGCAGTCCCCACAGACTATGGGAGGGCGAGCAGTACTTC
>TRBV4-1|.|TRBD2|TRBJ2-5
CASSVGSGSQETQYF
TGCGCCAGCAGCGTAGGTAGCGGGAGCCAAGAGACCCAGTACTTC
>TRBV7-2|.|.|TRBJ2-7
CASSLDHRDTHEQYF
TGTGCCAGCAGCTTAGATCACAGGGATACCCACGAGCAGTACTTC
>TRBV7-8|.|.|TRBJ1-5
CASSPTGFKPQHF
TGTGCCAGCAGCCCTACAGGGTTCAAGCCCCAGCATTTT
>TRBV19|.|.|TRBJ1-5
CASRRRGMDQPQHF
TGTGCCAGTAGGCGACGGGGGATGGATCAGCCCCAGCATTTT
>TRBV29-1|.|.|TRBJ2-3
CSVGRRHARTDTQYF
TGCAGCGTTGGGCGTAGACACGCTCGCACAGATACGCAGTATTTT
>TRBV28|.|.|TRBJ1-5
CASSFNNNQPQHF
TGTGCCAGCAGTTTTAACAACAATCAGCCCCAGCATTTT
>TRBV6-5|.|TRBD2|TRBJ2-1
CASSYTSGETFF
TGTGCCAGCAGTTATACTAGCGGGGAGACGTTCTTC
>TRBV19|.|.|TRBJ2-2
CASSRGTPGLGELFF
TGTGCCAGCAGTAGAGGGACGCCGGGACTCGGGGAGCTGTTTTTT
>TRBV7-8|.|TRBD1|TRBJ2-1
CASSFEPTGTGSYNEQFF
TGTGCCAGCAGCTTCGAGCCAACCGGGACAGGGTCCTACAATGAGCAGTTCTTC
>TRBV2|.|.|TRBJ2-3
CASNLRGSEVADTQYF
TGTGCCAGCAACCTCAGGGGTTCGGAAGTCGCAGATACGCAGTATTTT
>TRBV4-1|.|TRBD1|TRBJ1-2
CASSHSPGQAFDGYTF
TGCGCCAGCAGCCATTCTCCGGGACAGGCTTTCGACGGCTACACCTTC
>TRBV6-4|.|TRBD2|TRBJ2-2
CASSEGLDGTGELFF
TGTGCCAGCAGTGAGGGACTAGACGGCACCGGGGAGCTGTTTTTT
>TRBV7-9|once|.|TRBJ1-4
CASSLGGGKLFF
TGTGCCAGCAGCTTAGGAGGGGGAAAACTGTTTTTT
>TRBV2|.|TRBD2|TRBJ2-1
CASRASSGAYNEQFF
TGTGCCAGCAGAGCCTCGAGCGGGGCCTACAATGAGCAGTTCTTC
>TRBV6-5|few|TRBD1|TRBJ1-5
CASSSTGGAPNQPQHF
TGTGCCAGCAGTTCTACAGGGGGTGCCCCCAATCAGCCCCAGCATTTT
>TRBV4-2|.|.|TRBJ2-5
CASSQSYERLYF
TGTGCCAGCAGCCAAAGTTACGAGCGCTTGTACTTC
>TRBV2|.|TRBD1|TRBJ2-1
CASGDRPSNEQFF
TGTGCCAGCGGGGACAGGCCGTCCAATGAGCAGTTCTTC
>TRBV7-2|.|TRBD1|TRBJ2-2
CASSSPVVRDRGRGGELFF
TGTGCCAGCAGCTCCCCAGTGGTGCGGGACAGGGGGCGCGGCGGGGAGCTGTTTTTT
>TRBV7-2|.|TRBD1|TRBJ2-2
CASSERTGSGELFF
TGTGCCAGCAGCGAAAGGACAGGGTCCGGGGAGCTGTTTTTT
>TRBV23-1|once|.|TRBJ1-5
CASSQSPGCNQPQHF
TGCGCCAGCAGTCAATCGCCGGGTTGCAATCAGCCCCAGCATTTT
>TRBV5-6|.|.|TRBJ2-7
CASSLGGSFYEQYF
TGTGCCAGCAGCTTGGGAGGTTCATTCTACGAGCAGTACTTC
>TRBV5-6|.|.|TRBJ2-4
CASSLGGSNIQYF
TGTGCCAGCAGCTTAGGGGGATCGAACATTCAGTACTTC
>TRBV19|.|TRBD1|TRBJ2-3
CASSTTGASSTDTQYF
TGTGCCAGTAGTACAACAGGGGCGTCTAGCACAGATACGCAGTATTTT
>TRBV28|.|.|TRBJ2-5
CASRSAAGNVKTQYF
TGTGCCAGCAGGTCGGCTGCGGGAAATGTAAAGACCCAGTACTTC
>TRBV14|.|.|TRBJ2-7
CASSQFMGLNVEQYF
TGTGCCAGCAGCCAGTTTATGGGACTGAATGTCGAGCAGTACTTC
>TRBV18|.|TRBD1|TRBJ1-5
CASSPGQGDRNQPQHF
TGTGCCAGCTCACCCGGACAGGGGGATCGCAATCAGCCCCAGCATTTT
>TRBV5-1|.|.|TRBJ1-2
CASRDRQSRGYTF
TGCGCCAGCAGGGACCGACAGTCGCGTGGCTACACCTTC
>TRBV5-1|.|TRBD2|TRBJ2-2
CASTLPAGEAGELFF
TGCGCCAGCACCCTCCCAGCGGGAGAAGCCGGGGAGCTGTTTTTT
>TRBV15|.|.|TRBJ2-3
CATSRDRVSTDTQYF
TGTGCCACCAGCAGAGATCGGGTTAGCACAGATACGCAGTATTTT